This T cell receptor beta chain derives from a study of blood T cell repertoires in COVID-19. About the research overall: T cells, B-cell-depleted T cells, or PBMCs provided the cDNA or gDNA that served as material.

This CDR3 has 13 residues. V gave up 0 bases and J gave up 4 bases, with 9 bases separating them. Germline values: CDR1 GTSNPN, CDR2 SVGIG (reference sequence). Sequenced by immunoSEQ multiplex PCR; TCRdb stores in-frame clones only, minus some. The sample includes around 58,000 clones, 88% seen only once; the top ten take 43%. This receptor was taken from a woman aged 55-69 years with COVID-19, enrolled during active disease. The chain has TRBV30 and TRBJ1-2; a possible D gene is TRBD1 (5 bases). Sequenced input: peripheral blood. This chain's CDR3 is CAWSVARVYGYTF. The CDR3 DNA follows: TGTGCCTGGAGTGTGGCCAGGGTCTATGGCTACACCTTC.